A selection of T cell receptor beta chains follows, all from one sample in a study of blood T cell repertoires in COVID-19. The assay was immunoSEQ multiplex PCR, and TCRdb's table has in-frame clones only and misses some. Here the sample spans roughly 250,000 clones, 82% being singletons. Sequencing was done on a sample of peripheral blood. These receptor sequences come from a woman over 75 with acute or convalescent COVID-19. CDR3s include the opening cysteine and the closing phenylalanine or tryptophan. Fields, in order: clone size, D gene, J gene, V gene, CDR3 protein, CDR3 DNA. D genes are given only for firm matches. The size entry is marked missing in some rows and otherwise reads once, few, many or a size class.

clone_size: .; d_call: .; j_call: TRBJ1-2; v_call: TRBV15; cdr3_aa: CATSRAGLSHGYTF; cdr3_nt: TGTGCCACCAGCAGAGCGGGACTCTCACATGGCTACACCTTC
clone_size: .; d_call: TRBD1; j_call: TRBJ2-7; v_call: TRBV12-5; cdr3_aa: CASGLGQGASLGEQYF; cdr3_nt: TGTGCTAGTGGGCTGGGACAGGGGGCGTCCCTTGGGGAGCAGTACTTC
clone_size: .; d_call: TRBD1; j_call: TRBJ2-3; v_call: TRBV11-2; cdr3_aa: CASSVRQGKTDTQYF; cdr3_nt: TGTGCCAGCAGCGTAAGACAGGGGAAGACAGATACGCAGTATTTT
clone_size: .; d_call: TRBD1; j_call: TRBJ1-2; v_call: TRBV28; cdr3_aa: CASSTGQGTMGYTF; cdr3_nt: TGTGCCAGCAGTACCGGACAGGGGACCATGGGCTACACCTTC
clone_size: .; d_call: TRBD2; j_call: TRBJ2-1; v_call: TRBV14; cdr3_aa: CASSQELLAGTGGNEQFF; cdr3_nt: TGTGCCAGCAGCCAAGAGCTTCTAGCGGGAACGGGAGGCAATGAGCAGTTCTTC
clone_size: .; d_call: TRBD1; j_call: TRBJ2-2; v_call: TRBV5-1; cdr3_aa: CASSQGADRTGELFF; cdr3_nt: TGCGCCAGCAGCCAGGGGGCCGATCGAACCGGGGAGCTGTTTTTT
clone_size: .; d_call: .; j_call: TRBJ1-1; v_call: TRBV6-2/TRBV6-3; cdr3_aa: CASSYESSGYTEAFF; cdr3_nt: TGTGCCAGCAGTTACGAGTCCTCCGGTTACACTGAAGCTTTCTTT
clone_size: .; d_call: .; j_call: TRBJ1-1; v_call: TRBV6-5; cdr3_aa: CASRTQGLNTEAFF; cdr3_nt: TGTGCCAGCCGTACCCAGGGCCTGAACACTGAAGCTTTCTTT
clone_size: .; d_call: TRBD2; j_call: TRBJ2-3; v_call: TRBV7-8; cdr3_aa: CASSFRTSGGTDTQYF; cdr3_nt: TGTGCCAGCAGCTTTCGGACTAGCGGGGGCACAGATACGCAGTATTTT
clone_size: .; d_call: TRBD2; j_call: TRBJ2-1; v_call: TRBV4-2; cdr3_aa: CASSSTGTRSGNEQFF; cdr3_nt: TGTGCCAGCAGCTCGACCGGGACTAGATCGGGCAATGAGCAGTTCTTC
clone_size: .; d_call: .; j_call: TRBJ2-1; v_call: TRBV7-3; cdr3_aa: CASSLRWGEAPYNEQFF; cdr3_nt: TGTGCCAGCAGCTTAAGATGGGGGGAGGCCCCCTACAATGAGCAGTTCTTC
clone_size: once; d_call: TRBD2; j_call: TRBJ2-3; v_call: TRBV11-2; cdr3_aa: CASSPEGTRVRTDTQYF; cdr3_nt: TGTGCCAGCAGCCCCGAGGGGACTAGGGTGCGCACAGATACGCAGTATTTT
clone_size: .; d_call: .; j_call: TRBJ1-5; v_call: TRBV2; cdr3_aa: CASRVGRDQPQHF; cdr3_nt: TGTGCCAGCAGAGTGGGGAGAGATCAGCCCCAGCATTTT
clone_size: once; d_call: TRBD2; j_call: TRBJ2-3; v_call: TRBV7-9; cdr3_aa: CASSLVSLAGVDTQYF; cdr3_nt: TGTGCCAGCAGCTTAGTTTCGCTAGCGGGGGTCGATACGCAGTATTTT
clone_size: .; d_call: TRBD2; j_call: TRBJ2-1; v_call: TRBV27; cdr3_aa: CASSLGAGAIYNEQFF; cdr3_nt: TGTGCCAGCAGTTTAGGAGCGGGAGCTATCTACAATGAGCAGTTCTTC
clone_size: .; d_call: .; j_call: TRBJ1-1; v_call: TRBV10-3; cdr3_aa: CAISEITGEAFF; cdr3_nt: TGTGCCATCAGTGAGATCACAGGGGAAGCTTTCTTT
clone_size: few; d_call: .; j_call: TRBJ1-1; v_call: TRBV9; cdr3_aa: CASSIQENTEAFF; cdr3_nt: TGTGCCAGCAGCATCCAGGAGAACACTGAAGCTTTCTTT
clone_size: .; d_call: .; j_call: TRBJ2-7; v_call: TRBV28; cdr3_aa: CASSFGPGRAGEQYF; cdr3_nt: TGTGCCAGCAGTTTCGGCCCCGGCAGGGCGGGGGAGCAGTACTTC
clone_size: .; d_call: TRBD2; j_call: TRBJ2-1; v_call: TRBV7-2; cdr3_aa: CASSRFTSGMNEQFF; cdr3_nt: TGTGCCAGCAGCCGCTTTACTAGCGGGATGAATGAGCAGTTCTTC